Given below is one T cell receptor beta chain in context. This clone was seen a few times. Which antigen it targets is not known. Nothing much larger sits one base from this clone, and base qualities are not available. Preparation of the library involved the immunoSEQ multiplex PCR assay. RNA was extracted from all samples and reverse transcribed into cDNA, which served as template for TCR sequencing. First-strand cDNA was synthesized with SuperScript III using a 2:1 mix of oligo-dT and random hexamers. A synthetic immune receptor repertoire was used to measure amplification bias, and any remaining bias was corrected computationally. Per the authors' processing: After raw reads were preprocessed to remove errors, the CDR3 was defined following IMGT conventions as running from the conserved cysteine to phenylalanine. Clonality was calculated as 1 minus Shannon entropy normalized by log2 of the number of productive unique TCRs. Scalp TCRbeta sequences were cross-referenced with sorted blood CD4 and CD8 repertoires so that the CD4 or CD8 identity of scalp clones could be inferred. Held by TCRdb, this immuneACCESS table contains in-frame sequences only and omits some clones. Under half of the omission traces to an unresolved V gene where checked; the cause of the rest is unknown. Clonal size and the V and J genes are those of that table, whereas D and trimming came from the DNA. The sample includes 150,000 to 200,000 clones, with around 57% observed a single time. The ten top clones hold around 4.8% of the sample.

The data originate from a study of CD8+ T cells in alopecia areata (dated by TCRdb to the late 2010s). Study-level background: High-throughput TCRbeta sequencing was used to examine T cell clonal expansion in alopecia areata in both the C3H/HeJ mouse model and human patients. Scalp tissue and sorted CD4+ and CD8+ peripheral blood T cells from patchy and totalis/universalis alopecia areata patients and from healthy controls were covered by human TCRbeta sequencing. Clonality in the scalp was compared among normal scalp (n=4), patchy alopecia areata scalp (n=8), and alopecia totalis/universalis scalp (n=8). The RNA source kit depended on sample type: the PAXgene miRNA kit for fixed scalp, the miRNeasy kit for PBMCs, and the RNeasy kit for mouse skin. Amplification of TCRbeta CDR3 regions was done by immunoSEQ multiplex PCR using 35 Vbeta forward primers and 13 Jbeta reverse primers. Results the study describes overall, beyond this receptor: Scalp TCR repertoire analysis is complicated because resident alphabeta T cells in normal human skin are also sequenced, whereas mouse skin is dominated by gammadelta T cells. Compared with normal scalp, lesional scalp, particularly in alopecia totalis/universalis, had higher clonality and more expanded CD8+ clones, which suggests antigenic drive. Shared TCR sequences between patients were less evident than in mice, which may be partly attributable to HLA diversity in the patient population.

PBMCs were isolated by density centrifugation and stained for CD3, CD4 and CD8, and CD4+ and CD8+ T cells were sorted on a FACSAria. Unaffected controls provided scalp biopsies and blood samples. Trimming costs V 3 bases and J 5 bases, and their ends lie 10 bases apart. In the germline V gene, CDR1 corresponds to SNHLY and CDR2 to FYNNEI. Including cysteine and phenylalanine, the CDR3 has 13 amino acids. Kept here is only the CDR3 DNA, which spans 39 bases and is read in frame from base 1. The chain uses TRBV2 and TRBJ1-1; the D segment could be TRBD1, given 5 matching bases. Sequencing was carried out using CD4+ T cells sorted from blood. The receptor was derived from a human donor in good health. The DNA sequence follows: TGTGCCAGCAGTGATCAGGGAAGGACTGAAGCTTTCTTT. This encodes CASSDQGRTEAFF.